This is a list of T cell receptor beta chains from one sample in a study of T-cell memory formation after mild COVID-19. TCRdb re-derived calls from the 5' RACE reads in MiXCR, one entry per CDR3 protein. The sample records more than 100,000 distinct CDR3 sequences, approximately 5.9% being singletons. Material for sequencing was PBMCs or a T cell subset sorted from them (not recorded which). The origin of the receptors is an adult woman who had mild COVID-19 (a few samples of this study predate the infection). Cell type and time point are not known. The CDR3 runs from the conserved cysteine through the conserved F or W. Each record gives: J gene, V gene, D gene, clone size, CDR3 protein, CDR3 DNA. The D gene is left open where the match is weak. Clone size appears in some rows only: once, few, many, or a class for an expanded clone.

j_call: TRBJ1-3
v_call: TRBV7-8
d_call: -
clone_size: few
cdr3_aa: CASSLGGKHSGNTIYF
cdr3_nt: TGTGCCAGCAGCTTAGGAGGCAAACACTCTGGAAACACCATATATTTT

j_call: TRBJ2-1
v_call: TRBV6-1
d_call: TRBD2
clone_size: -
cdr3_aa: CASRTSSDEQFF
cdr3_nt: TGTGCCAGTCGGACTAGCTCTGATGAGCAGTTCTTC

j_call: TRBJ2-5
v_call: TRBV7-9
d_call: -
clone_size: many
cdr3_aa: CASSLSGQETQYF
cdr3_nt: TGTGCCAGCAGCTTAAGTGGACAAGAGACCCAGTACTTC

j_call: TRBJ2-1
v_call: TRBV7-6
d_call: -
clone_size: many
cdr3_aa: CASSFPRSYEQFF
cdr3_nt: TGTGCCAGCAGCTTCCCTAGGTCATATGAGCAGTTCTTC

j_call: TRBJ1-2
v_call: TRBV20-1
d_call: TRBD1
clone_size: -
cdr3_aa: CSAARDSISYGYTF
cdr3_nt: TGCAGTGCTGCCCGGGACAGTATCTCCTATGGCTACACCTTC

j_call: TRBJ1-6
v_call: TRBV30
d_call: -
clone_size: few
cdr3_aa: CAWSPPGTASSPLHF
cdr3_nt: TGTGCCTGGAGTCCCCCCGGGACCGCTTCCTCACCCCTCCACTTT

j_call: TRBJ2-1
v_call: TRBV2
d_call: -
clone_size: -
cdr3_aa: CASSEWATSEQFF
cdr3_nt: TGTGCCAGCAGTGAATGGGCAACTTCCGAGCAGTTCTTC

j_call: TRBJ2-3
v_call: TRBV12-3/TRBV12-4
d_call: TRBD2
clone_size: few
cdr3_aa: CASSMTSGGATDTQYF
cdr3_nt: TGTGCCAGCAGTATGACTAGCGGGGGAGCCACAGATACGCAGTATTTT

j_call: TRBJ2-2
v_call: TRBV5-1
d_call: -
clone_size: few
cdr3_aa: CASSSTGASPGELFF
cdr3_nt: TGCGCCAGCAGCAGTACGGGGGCATCCCCCGGGGAGCTGTTTTTT

j_call: TRBJ2-7
v_call: TRBV7-2
d_call: -
clone_size: many
cdr3_aa: CASSLVVGSAYEQYF
cdr3_nt: TGTGCCAGCAGCTTAGTGGTCGGGAGTGCCTACGAGCAGTACTTC

j_call: TRBJ2-2
v_call: TRBV6-2/TRBV6-3
d_call: -
clone_size: few
cdr3_aa: CASSYSFTSNTGELFF
cdr3_nt: TGTGCCAGCAGTTACTCATTCACTAGTAACACCGGGGAGCTGTTTTTT

j_call: TRBJ2-4
v_call: TRBV4-2
d_call: -
clone_size: many
cdr3_aa: CASSQEGRAGWENIQYF
cdr3_nt: TGTGCCAGCAGCCAAGAAGGTCGGGCGGGTTGGGAAAACATTCAGTACTTC

j_call: TRBJ1-1
v_call: TRBV25-1
d_call: -
clone_size: medium-sized
cdr3_aa: CASSARTVLANTEAFF
cdr3_nt: TGTGCCAGCAGTGCTCGGACAGTCCTGGCGAACACTGAAGCTTTCTTT

j_call: TRBJ2-3
v_call: TRBV7-9
d_call: -
clone_size: -
cdr3_aa: CASSPRTGQDTQYF
cdr3_nt: TGTGCCAGCAGCCCTCGGACGGGGCAGGATACGCAGTATTTT

j_call: TRBJ2-5
v_call: TRBV18
d_call: -
clone_size: many
cdr3_aa: CASSPPGTYQETQYF
cdr3_nt: TGTGCCAGCTCACCACCGGGGACCTACCAAGAGACCCAGTACTTC

j_call: TRBJ2-5
v_call: TRBV5-1
d_call: TRBD1
clone_size: -
cdr3_aa: CASSIPGQGEETQYF
cdr3_nt: TGCGCCAGCAGCATCCCGGGACAGGGGGAAGAGACCCAGTACTTC

j_call: TRBJ1-6
v_call: TRBV2
d_call: -
clone_size: many
cdr3_aa: CASSEGNSPLHF
cdr3_nt: TGTGCCAGCAGTGAGGGGAATTCACCCCTCCACTTT

j_call: TRBJ1-2
v_call: TRBV20-1
d_call: TRBD1
clone_size: many
cdr3_aa: CSASKDRGPDGYTF
cdr3_nt: TGCAGTGCTAGCAAGGACAGGGGCCCGGATGGCTACACCTTC

j_call: TRBJ2-7
v_call: TRBV19
d_call: -
clone_size: -
cdr3_aa: CASSIPGPYEQYF
cdr3_nt: TGTGCCAGTAGTATACCAGGTCCCTACGAGCAGTACTTC

j_call: TRBJ2-5
v_call: TRBV3-1
d_call: -
clone_size: -
cdr3_aa: CASSQGGGTGKSRTQYF
cdr3_nt: TGTGCCAGCAGCCAAGGGGGGGGGACAGGTAAATCAAGGACCCAGTACTTC

j_call: TRBJ2-1
v_call: TRBV5-1
d_call: TRBD2
clone_size: many
cdr3_aa: CASSKLAGGINEQFF
cdr3_nt: TGCGCCAGCAGCAAGCTAGCGGGAGGAATAAATGAGCAGTTCTTC

j_call: TRBJ2-1
v_call: TRBV5-5
d_call: TRBD2
clone_size: -
cdr3_aa: CASSLAGGLRNEQFF
cdr3_nt: TGTGCCAGCAGCCTAGCGGGGGGGCTTCGGAATGAGCAGTTCTTC

j_call: TRBJ2-2
v_call: TRBV7-9
d_call: -
clone_size: many
cdr3_aa: CASSLAKQASNTGELFF
cdr3_nt: TGTGCCAGCAGCTTAGCGAAACAGGCCTCGAACACCGGGGAGCTGTTTTTT

j_call: TRBJ2-1
v_call: TRBV5-1
d_call: -
clone_size: few
cdr3_aa: CASSPGLSLGDNEQFF
cdr3_nt: TGCGCCAGCAGCCCTGGATTGTCCTTAGGGGACAATGAGCAGTTCTTC

j_call: TRBJ1-6
v_call: TRBV20-1
d_call: -
clone_size: -
cdr3_aa: CSARDPGSSSPLHF
cdr3_nt: TGCAGTGCTAGAGATCCGGGAAGTTCTTCACCCCTCCACTTT

j_call: TRBJ2-1
v_call: TRBV7-8
d_call: TRBD2
clone_size: many
cdr3_aa: CATRTSGSSYNEQFF
cdr3_nt: TGTGCAACGCGGACTAGCGGGAGCTCCTACAATGAGCAGTTCTTC